The next 4 T cell receptor beta chains were all read from a single sample in a study of T cells in Graves' hyperthyroidism and ophthalmopathy. There were TCR beta CDR3 regions amplified from RNA transcripts. The TCR CDR3 was amplified in a first-round RT-PCR using the HTBI primer set. TCRdb passed the multiplex PCR reads through MiXCR, listing each CDR3 protein once. Among roughly 500,000 distinct CDR3 sequences, more than 15% were seen once, and the ten largest hold less than 30%. Sequenced: blood. These receptors all come from a young woman with Graves' ophthalmopathy.

The table lists this clonotype with many counts. This chain connects TRBV27 to TRBJ2-1; the D is unclear. CDR3 length: 15 amino acids. The V and J ends lost 2 bases and 0 bases respectively, with 8 bases between them. Per germline, CDR1 MNHEY and CDR2 SMNVEV (reference sequence). CDR3 protein: CASSLVAPSYNEQFF. The CDR3 DNA follows: TGTGCCAGCAGTTTAGTAGCTCCCTCCTACAATGAGCAGTTCTTC.

This clonotype was seen a handful of times. The CDR3 protein is CAISVRTGGESTEAFF. The CDR3, as DNA: TGTGCCATCAGTGTACGGACAGGGGGCGAGAGCACTGAAGCTTTCTTT. The V call is TRBV10-3, the J call TRBJ1-1; 11 nucleotides line up with TRBD1. V lost 4 bases, J lost 4 bases, and 8 bases stayed unmatched. The V gene's germline CDR1 is ENHRY and CDR2 SYGVKD. The CDR3 consists of 16 residues.

This clonotype was counted a single time. This chain joins TRBV20-1 and TRBJ2-1, with D maybe TRBD2 (6 bases). The CDR3 extends over 13 amino acids. In germline, CDR1 is DFQATT, CDR2 SNEGSKA (reference sequence). V lost 3 bases and J 10 bases, leaving 16 bases between the germline ends. The DNA for the CDR3 is TGCAGTGCTAGTTATGCGCGGGACGAAGAGCAGTTCTTC. Amino acids: CSASYARDEEQFF.

This clonotype has only one observation. The chain joins TRBV20-1 to TRBJ1-2, with 10 bases lining up with TRBD1. Germline lookup yields CDR1 DFQATT and CDR2 SNEGSKA (reference sequence). V dropped 0 bases and J dropped 8; count of bases not matched to a gene: 9. The CDR3 spans 15 residues. CDR3 protein: CSARDGQGGLRGYTF. The CDR3 DNA is TGCAGTGCTAGAGATGGACAGGGGGGGTTACGAGGCTACACCTTC.